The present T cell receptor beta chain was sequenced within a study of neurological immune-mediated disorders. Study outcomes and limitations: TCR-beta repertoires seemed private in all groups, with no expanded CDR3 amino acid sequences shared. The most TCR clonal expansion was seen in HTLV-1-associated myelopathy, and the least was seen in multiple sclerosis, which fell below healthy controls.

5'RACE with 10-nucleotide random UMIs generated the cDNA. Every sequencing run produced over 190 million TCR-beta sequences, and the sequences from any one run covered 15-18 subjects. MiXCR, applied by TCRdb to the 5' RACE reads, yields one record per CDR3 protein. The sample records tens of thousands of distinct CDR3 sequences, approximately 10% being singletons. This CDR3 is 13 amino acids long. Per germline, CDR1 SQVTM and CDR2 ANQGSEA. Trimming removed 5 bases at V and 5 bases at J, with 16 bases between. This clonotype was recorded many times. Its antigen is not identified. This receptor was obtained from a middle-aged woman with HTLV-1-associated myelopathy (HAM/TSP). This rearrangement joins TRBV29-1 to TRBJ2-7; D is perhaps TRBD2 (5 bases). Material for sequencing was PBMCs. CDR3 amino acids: CSVFLAEGNEQYF. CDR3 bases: TGCAGCGTTTTCCTGGCAGAGGGCAACGAGCAGTACTTC.